Listed below are T cell receptor beta chains from one sample, sequenced in a study of pediatric ulcerative colitis. Profiling relied on immunoSEQ multiplex PCR, and the TCRdb table lists in-frame clones only, not all of them. The sample includes about 12,000 clones, approximately 77% of them seen just once. Sequencing was carried out using gut tissue. All receptors come from a boy between 5 and 17 years old who was a control in a study of pediatric ulcerative colitis. The CDR3 runs from the conserved cysteine through the conserved F or W. The order of the fields is clone size, D gene, J gene, CDR3 length, V gene, CDR3 DNA, CDR3 protein. D genes are given only for firm matches. A row's size may be missing; if present it is once, few, many or a size class.

NA NA TRBJ2-2 15 TRBV2 TGTGCCAGCAGCCCACTAGCAGCGAACACCGGGGAGCTGTTTTTT CASSPLAANTGELFF
NA NA TRBJ1-4 13 TRBV6-1 TGTGCCAGCAGTGCCCTATCAGGTGAAAAACTGTTTTTT CASSALSGEKLFF
NA NA TRBJ2-5 12 TRBV6-6 TGTGCCAGCAGTTACTCGCAAGAGACCCAGTACTTC CASSYSQETQYF
NA NA TRBJ1-1 11 TRBV29-1 TGCAGCGTGGGCGTGGTTACTGAAGCTTTCTTT CSVGVVTEAFF
once NA TRBJ1-2 13 TRBV9 TGTGCCAGCAGCGCAAGGGGTTCGAGTGGCTACACCTTC CASSARGSSGYTF
NA NA TRBJ2-7 14 TRBV10-1 TGCGCCAGCAGTGAGGCCCTAACAGGGACCGAGCAGTACTTC CASSEALTGTEQYF
few NA TRBJ2-1 15 TRBV25-1 TGTGCCAGCAGTGAATCAAAATTCCCGAACAGTGAGCAGTTCTTC CASSESKFPNSEQFF
once TRBD1 TRBJ2-1 13 TRBV7-2 TGTGCCAGCAGCTTCCGACAGGGCCATGAGCAGTTCTTC CASSFRQGHEQFF
NA TRBD2 TRBJ2-2 18 TRBV7-3 TGTGCCAGCAGCTTAAGGGCACCAGCGGGAGGTCTAACCGGGGAGCTGTTTTTT CASSLRAPAGGLTGELFF
NA TRBD1 TRBJ1-6 15 TRBV9 TGTGCCAGCAGCGTCGGACAGGGCAGGAATTCACCCCTCCACTTT CASSVGQGRNSPLHF
NA NA TRBJ2-4 16 TRBV5-1 TGCGCCAGCAGCCGTCAGGTCGGGCCCAGGATGAACATTCAGTACTTC CASSRQVGPRMNIQYF
NA NA TRBJ2-5 14 TRBV11-2 TGTGCCAGCAGCTTAGGAACAACTAGGGGAACCCAGTACTTC CASSLGTTRGTQYF
few NA TRBJ2-1 14 TRBV25-1 TGTGCCAGCAGTGGTTGGGAGACTGAGGGTGAGCAGTTCTTC CASSGWETEGEQFF
NA TRBD2 TRBJ2-5 15 TRBV5-1 TGCGCCAGCAGCTTGGCCGGGACTAGAGATGAGACCCAGTACTTC CASSLAGTRDETQYF
NA TRBD2 TRBJ2-1 15 TRBV5-1 TGCGCCAGCGGCCCGGGGCTAGCGGGGGTCAATGAGCAGTTCTTC CASGPGLAGVNEQFF
NA NA TRBJ2-2 13 TRBV28 TGTGCCAGCAGAGGGACCAACACCGGGGAGCTGTTTTTT CASRGTNTGELFF
NA NA TRBJ1-2 14 TRBV28 TGTGCCAGCAGTTTGGGGTACGGAAAGCATGGCTACACCTTC CASSLGYGKHGYTF
NA TRBD1 TRBJ2-1 15 TRBV11-2 TGTGCCAGCAGCGACAGGGACGGATTAGACAATGAGCAGTTCTTC CASSDRDGLDNEQFF
NA NA TRBJ2-7 13 TRBV6-5 TGTGCCAGCACTACTAGCCCGGGGAACGAGCAGTACTTC CASTTSPGNEQYF
NA NA TRBJ1-2 14 TRBV30 TGTGCCTGGAAATCTACAGGGATATCCTTTGGCTACACCTTC CAWKSTGISFGYTF
NA TRBD2 TRBJ2-5 16 TRBV6-1 TGTGCCAGCAGTGCCAGACTAGCGGGAGTGGAAGAGACCCAGTACTTC CASSARLAGVEETQYF
NA NA TRBJ2-7 12 TRBV29-1 TGCAGCGTTGAAGGACAGACCTACGAGCAGTACTTC CSVEGQTYEQYF
NA NA TRBJ2-2 15 TRBV5-1 TGCGCCAGCAGCTTCGTTGGGGGCGGGACCGGGGAGCTGTTTTTT CASSFVGGGTGELFF
once TRBD1 TRBJ1-5 15 TRBV7-2 TGTGCCAGCAGCTTGGCAGGGGGGGGCAATCAGCCCCAGCATTTT CASSLAGGGNQPQHF
NA NA TRBJ2-5 12 TRBV29-1 TGCAGCGTTGGACAGAAACAAGAGACCCAGTACTTC CSVGQKQETQYF
few TRBD2 TRBJ2-2 17 TRBV2 TGTGCCAGCAGCTGGGGAGGAGCGGGAGCGGGCACCGGGGAGCTGTTTTTT CASSWGGAGAGTGELFF
NA NA TRBJ1-2 12 TRBV19 TGTGCCAGTAGTATGGTCGCTAGTGGCTACACCTTC CASSMVASGYTF
NA NA TRBJ1-1 14 TRBV2 TGTGCCAGCGCCGGCTTGACTGGGGTCACTGAAGCTTTCTTT CASAGLTGVTEAFF
NA TRBD2 TRBJ2-5 15 TRBV5-1 TGCGCCAGCAGCTTGGATGGCGGGAGGAGGGAGACCCAGTACTTC CASSLDGGRRETQYF
NA NA TRBJ1-3 16 TRBV4-1 TGCGCCAGCAGCCACCCGGGGTCGGGGCTTGGAAACACCATATATTTT CASSHPGSGLGNTIYF
NA NA TRBJ1-5 12 TRBV25-1 TGTGCCAGCAGTAATAGCAATCAGCCCCAGCATTTT CASSNSNQPQHF
NA TRBD1 TRBJ2-2 16 TRBV9 TGTGCCAGCAGCGTAGCTGGGACAGGACTGACCGGGGAGCTGTTTTTT CASSVAGTGLTGELFF
NA TRBD1 TRBJ1-2 12 TRBV30 TGTGCCTGGAGTAACAGGGGGAATGGCTACACCTTC CAWSNRGNGYTF
NA TRBD2 TRBJ2-1 16 TRBV19 TGTGCCAGTAGTCCGCCACTAGCGGGAGGGTACAATGAGCAGTTCTTC CASSPPLAGGYNEQFF
NA NA TRBJ2-5 15 TRBV7-9 TGTGCCAGCAGCTTAGTTGTCGATCCCGACGAGACCCAGTACTTC CASSLVVDPDETQYF
few NA TRBJ1-2 13 TRBV7-6 TGTGCCAGCAGCTTCGAGACAGGACACGGCTACACCTTC CASSFETGHGYTF
NA NA TRBJ2-5 16 TRBV27 TGTGCCAGCAGTCTTATCGGGACGGTGTATCAAGAGACCCAGTACTTC CASSLIGTVYQETQYF
NA NA TRBJ1-4 15 TRBV7-9 TGTGCCAGCAGCCCCGGGACAACAACTAATGAAAAACTGTTTTTT CASSPGTTTNEKLFF
NA TRBD2 TRBJ2-5 16 TRBV11-3 TGTGCCAGCAGCTTAGGCCTTGGCGGGAGGGAAGAGACCCAGTACTTC CASSLGLGGREETQYF
NA TRBD2 TRBJ2-3 16 TRBV27 TGTGCCAGCAGTTTGGGTAGCGGGAGGGGTGCAGATACGCAGTATTTT CASSLGSGRGADTQYF
NA TRBD2 TRBJ2-1 16 TRBV27 TGTGCCAGCAGCGGAGCGGGGACGGGAGGGCCGGGTGAGCAGTTCTTC CASSGAGTGGPGEQFF